Presented here are 9 T cell receptor beta chains from one specimen sequenced in a study of blood T cell repertoires in COVID-19 (dated by TCRdb to 2020 to 2021). The library relied on the immunoSEQ multiplex PCR assay. As stored in TCRdb, this immuneACCESS dataset retains in-frame rearrangements with V and J assigned. A fraction of the clones does not appear; measured against another copy, unresolved V genes explain less than half of the discrepancy, and the remainder lacks a known reason. The sample includes about 190,000 clones, with around 80% observed a single time. The ten top clones hold approximately 8.1% of the sample. The sample taken for sequencing was peripheral blood. The source of these receptors is a woman aged 55-70 years with COVID-19, enrolled during active disease.

The chain carries TRBV5-1 and TRBJ2-2; 9 bases match TRBD1. This CDR3 has 16 amino acids. CDR1 and CDR2 from the germline V gene are SGHRS and YFSETQ. Trimming cost V 1 base and J 5 bases; bases outside gene matches: 6. CDR3: CASSLSGTGKTGELFF. The CDR3 DNA reads TGCGCCAGCAGCTTGTCCGGGACAGGGAAGACCGGGGAGCTGTTTTTT.

The genes are TRBV18 and TRBJ1-2; the match to TRBD1 covers 7 bases. V was clipped by 3 bases and J by 5 bases; unmatched bases: 6. This CDR3 contains 14 residues. Germline values: CDR1 KGHSH, CDR2 LQKENI. The CDR3 DNA sequence: TGTGCCAGCTCACCTACTCCAGGGGGTTATGGCTACACCTTC. It translates to CASSPTPGGYGYTF.

The chain combines TRBV5-1 with TRBJ1-1, with D possibly TRBD1 on 6 matching bases. Between the trimmed V and J ends, which lost 4 bases and 0 bases, there was a span of 13 bases. CDR1 SGHRS and CDR2 YFSETQ come from the germline V gene. This CDR3 has 15 residues. The DNA for the CDR3 is TGCGCCAGCAGCCCACTGGGACATATGAACACTGAAGCTTTCTTT. It encodes CASSPLGHMNTEAFF.

This chain's CDR3 is CASSQAFSDTQYF. Here the CDR3 DNA reads TGTGCCAGCAGTCAAGCCTTTTCAGATACGCAGTATTTT. The chain has TRBV28 and TRBJ2-3; unclear D gene. V was shortened by 5 bases and J by 4 bases, with 10 bases between the two germline ends. The CDR3 runs to 13 residues. Germline V gives CDR1 MDHEN, CDR2 SYDVKM.

This clone was counted only a few times. The chain employs TRBV6-5 and TRBJ2-4, with TRBD2 matching over 7 bases. CDR3 length equals 14 residues. After removal of 5 bases from V and 11 bases from J, the junction contained 12 bases not matched to a gene. The germline CDR1 and CDR2 sequences are MNHEY and SVGAGI. This CDR3 is CASSPPGGRGVQYF. CDR3 sequence (DNA): TGTGCCAGCAGTCCCCCGGGAGGAAGGGGCGTTCAGTACTTC.

This clone turned up a few times. The chain has TRBV13 and TRBJ2-5; 13 bases map to TRBD2. Germline assignment: CDR1 PRHDT and CDR2 FYEKMQ (reference sequence). The CDR3 is 16 residues long. V lost 5 bases to trimming and J lost 2 bases; unmatched junction nucleotides: 5. The CDR3 DNA reads as TGTGCCAGCAGCCCAGGGACTAGCGGGGCTCAAGAGACCCAGTACTTC. Its protein is CASSPGTSGAQETQYF.

CDR3 sequence (DNA): TGTGCCAGCTCCCCCGGGACAGGGGGCTTCTACGAGCAGTACTTC. It encodes CASSPGTGGFYEQYF. V and J are TRBV18 and TRBJ2-7; 12 positions match TRBD1. Trimming took 6 bases from V and 3 from J; bases not matched to a gene: 6. CDR1 KGHSH and CDR2 LQKENI come from the germline V gene. This CDR3 has 15 residues.

The rearrangement links TRBV10-3 to TRBJ1-2, with no clear D. V was pared by 3 bases and J by 0 bases, with 8 bases between. The length of the CDR3 is 14 residues. Per the germline V gene, CDR1 is ENHRY and CDR2 is SYGVKD. The CDR3 nucleotides read TGTGCCATCAGTGAAAGTTCGGCTAACTATGGCTACACCTTC. Translated: CAISESSANYGYTF.

This chain uses TRBV27 with TRBJ2-5, with D possibly being TRBD1 (6 bases). CDR3 size: 13 residues. The V and J ends lost 4 bases and 4 bases respectively, with 10 bases between them. Germline values: CDR1 MNHEY, CDR2 SMNVEV (reference sequence). The CDR3 sequence is CASSSPDRETQYF. The CDR3 region has the DNA TGTGCCAGCAGTTCACCGGACAGAGAGACCCAGTACTTC.